The 30 T cell receptor beta chains presented below share a single source sample, sequenced in a study of T cells in Graves' hyperthyroidism and ophthalmopathy. Regions amplified from RNA transcripts were the TCR beta CDR3 regions. Initially, a first-round RT-PCR of the TCR CDR3 employed the HTBI primer set. TCRdb used MiXCR to reprocess the multiplex PCR reads, holding one entry per CDR3 protein. The data contain 480,000 or so distinct CDR3 sequences, around 14% of them singletons. Sequences were obtained from blood. These receptors were collected from a young woman with Graves' hyperthyroidism.

This clonotype was found many times. The genes are TRBV2 and TRBJ1-2; TRBD1 might be the D (5 bases). The V and J ends lost 0 bases and 2 bases respectively, with 10 bases between them. The CDR3 spans 15 residues. The germline V gene has CDR1 SNHLY and CDR2 FYNNEI. The CDR3 is CASSEAQGFNYGYTF. Written as DNA, the CDR3 is TGTGCCAGCAGTGAAGCCCAGGGATTCAACTATGGCTACACCTTC.

This clonotype was counted a few times. The V gene is TRBV6-6, the J gene TRBJ2-7; D is tentatively TRBD1 or TRBD2 (5 bases each). CDR3 size: 16 residues. V lost 0 bases and J lost 2, with 14 bases in between. Germline values: CDR1 MNHNY, CDR2 SVGAGI (reference sequence). Here the CDR3 reads CASSYSGTQRPYEQYF. The CDR3 DNA reads TGTGCCAGCAGTTACTCGGGGACCCAAAGGCCCTACGAGCAGTACTTC.

This clonotype came up many times. This chain joins TRBV3-1 and TRBJ2-2; TRBD1 matches 7 bases. The length of the CDR3 is 14 residues. Per the germline V gene, CDR1 is LGHDT and CDR2 is YNNKEL (reference sequence). The ends lost 1 base at V and 7 bases at J; junction bases unmatched: 3. CDR3 residues: CASSQGQGVGELFF. The CDR3 DNA sequence: TGTGCCAGCAGCCAAGGTCAGGGGGTCGGGGAGCTGTTTTTT.

This clonotype was seen repeatedly, ten times or more. The chain is built from TRBV12-3 or TRBV12-4 and TRBJ2-5, with D possibly being TRBD1 (5 bases). Trimming removed 5 bases at V and 5 bases at J, with 12 bases between. CDR3 length equals 13 residues. The CDR3 coding sequence is TGTGCCAGCAGTGGACACCCATGGGAGACCCAGTACTTC. It encodes CASSGHPWETQYF.

For this clonotype: A junction end diverges from the germline sequence, so it may reflect a read error. V is TRBV19 and J is TRBJ1-5; D might be TRBD1 (5 bases). Germline V gene sequence: CDR1 LNHDA, CDR2 SQIVND (reference sequence). The CDR3 is 18 residues long. The CDR3, as DNA: TGTGCCAGTAGTATGAACAGGAAAGGGTTTGAAAGCAGTCAGCCCCAGCATTTT. Residues: CASSMNRKGFESSQPQHF.

This clonotype was recorded at least ten times. V and J are TRBV10-3 and TRBJ1-6; D gene unclear. From germline, CDR1 is ENHRY and CDR2 SYGVKD. V was pared by 1 base and J by 7 bases, with 8 bases between. The CDR3 sequence is 14 residues long. CDR3 protein: CAISELTGNSPLHF. The CDR3 DNA follows: TGTGCCATCAGTGAGTTGACGGGGAATTCACCCCTCCACTTT.

This clonotype was seen a few times. The chain has TRBV30 and TRBJ2-1; 12 bases are shared with TRBD2. CDR1 and CDR2 from the germline V gene are GTSNPN and SVGIG (reference sequence). The V gene end was trimmed by 2 bases and the J gene end by 6 bases; junction bases not matched to a gene: 11. CDR3 length equals 17 residues. CDR3 residues: CAWSQHGLAGYRNEQFF. CDR3 bases: TGTGCCTGGAGTCAACATGGACTAGCGGGATATCGCAATGAGCAGTTCTTC. The whole variable domain, filled in from reference TRBV30 and TRBJ2-1, reads SQTIHQWPATLVQPVGSPLSLECTVEGTSNPNLYWYRQAAGRGLQLLFYSVGIGQISSEVPQNLSASRPQDRQFILSSKKLLLSDSGFYLCAWSQHGLAGYRNEQFFGPGTRLTVL.

This clonotype showed up many times. This sequence joins TRBV7-9 and TRBJ2-3; 12 bases fit TRBD2. The CDR3 has 15 amino acids. CDR1 is SEHNR, CDR2 FQNEAQ, per germline (reference sequence). The V segment lost 5 bases and the J segment 6 bases; nucleotides outside the gene matches: 6. DNA of the CDR3: TGTGCCAGCAGCCCGAAACTAGCGGGAGGTGATACGCAGTATTTT. Amino acid sequence: CASSPKLAGGDTQYF.

This chain joins TRBV29-1 and TRBJ1-1, with D unresolved. Trimming removed 1 base at V and 6 bases at J, with 6 bases between. CDR1 and CDR2 from the germline V gene are SQVTM and ANQGSEA. The CDR3 has 11 amino acids. The CDR3 loop reads CSVEGNAEAFF. In DNA, the CDR3 is TGCAGCGTTGAAGGGAATGCTGAAGCTTTCTTT.

This clonotype showed up many times. This sequence joins TRBV28 and TRBJ1-2; 9 bases fit TRBD1. Germline-derived CDR1 and CDR2 are MDHEN and SYDVKM. CDR3 length: 13 residues. V shed 3 bases and J 7 bases; nucleotides not matched to a gene: 3. CDR3 coding DNA: TGTGCCAGCAGTTTTAGGACAGGGGTTGGCTACACCTTC. Protein: CASSFRTGVGYTF.

The chain carries TRBV20-1 and TRBJ2-1; 12 nucleotides line up with TRBD2. Germline CDR1 reads DFQATT; CDR2 reads SNEGSKA (reference sequence). The CDR3 runs 17 residues. V was pared by 3 bases and J by 0 bases, with 6 bases of the junction left unmatched. Written as DNA, the CDR3 is TGCAGTGCTAGGCCTAGCGGGAGGGGGTCCTCCTACAATGAGCAGTTCTTC. Its translation is CSARPSGRGSSYNEQFF.

This clonotype came up many times. The chain combines TRBV30 with TRBJ2-1; maybe TRBD1 (6 bases). V dropped 6 bases and J dropped 0 bases, with 12 bases sitting between them. The CDR3 length is 14 residues. The germline CDR1 and CDR2 sequences are GTSNPN and SVGIG (reference sequence). The CDR3 is CACPRGSSYNEQFF. DNA for the CDR3: TGTGCCTGCCCTAGGGGGAGCTCCTACAATGAGCAGTTCTTC.

Only a few counts were recorded for this clonotype. V gene TRBV6-2 or TRBV6-3 combines with J gene TRBJ2-1; D might be TRBD1 or TRBD2, each matching 5 bases. Germline CDR1 MNHEY, CDR2 SVGEGT. The CDR3 covers 11 residues. The V and J ends lost 7 bases and 14 bases respectively, with 15 bases between them. The CDR3 here is CASTEGRDEFF. As DNA, the CDR3 is TGTGCCAGCACCGAGGGACGGGATGAGTTCTTC.

Notes on this clonotype: Its ends do not fully match the called genes, so a read error is possible. The V call is TRBV7-7, the J call TRBJ2-3; D may correspond to TRBD1 or TRBD2 (5 bases each). The CDR3 has 15 residues. Germline CDR1 is SSHAT and CDR2 is FNYEAQ (reference sequence). The CDR3 nucleotides read TGTGCTAGCAGCTTCTCCGGGGACCCCGCAGATACGCAGTATTTT. Amino acid sequence: CASSFSGDPADTQYF.

This clonotype was picked up many times. This chain uses TRBV12-3 or TRBV12-4 with TRBJ2-5; 13 bases line up with TRBD2. CDR3 length equals 16 residues. V was clipped by 5 bases and J by 4 bases; unmatched bases: 7. The CDR3: CASSPGLAGVLETQYF. DNA of the CDR3: TGTGCCAGCAGTCCTGGACTAGCGGGAGTGTTAGAGACCCAGTACTTC.

This sequence joins TRBV6-2 or TRBV6-3 and TRBJ2-3, with 7 bases matching TRBD2. The CDR3 loop spans 12 amino acids. V shed 11 bases, J shed 2 bases, and the junction held 4 bases outside the gene matches. CDR1 is MNHEY and CDR2 is SVGEGT in the germline V gene. CDR3 in amino acids: CAAGVNTDTQYF. The CDR3 bases are TGTGCCGCGGGGGTTAACACAGATACGCAGTATTTT.

Only a few counts were recorded for this clonotype. An end of the junction differs from the germline gene, which may be a read error. The gene calls are TRBV2 and TRBJ1-2; a possible D gene is TRBD1 (6 bases). The CDR3 contains 14 residues. Germline V gives CDR1 SNHLY, CDR2 FYNNEI. CDR3 sequence reads: CASSLMGAHYGYAF. DNA of the CDR3: TGTGCCAGCAGTTTAATGGGGGCGCACTATGGCTACGCCTTC.

In this sample, this clonotype turned up many times. The chain carries TRBV27 and TRBJ1-3; D uncertain. This CDR3 is built from 13 residues. Germline CDR1 and CDR2: MNHEY and SMNVEV (reference sequence). The ends were cut back, 5 bases at V and 8 bases at J, with 13 bases in the middle. This CDR3 is CASSPPGKDTIYF. Written as DNA, the CDR3 is TGTGCCAGCAGTCCCCCTGGGAAGGACACCATATATTTT.

V gene TRBV25-1 combines with J gene TRBJ1-2; possible D gene TRBD1, 5 bases. The V end lost 4 bases, the J end lost 7 bases, and 19 bases lay between the germline ends. Looked up from germline, CDR1 is MGHDK and CDR2 is SYGVNS. The length of the CDR3 is 15 residues. CDR3 residues: CASSGGDSGQSGYTF. CDR3 coding DNA: TGTGCCAGCAGTGGTGGTGACAGCGGGCAGTCTGGCTACACCTTC.

This chain links TRBV11-3 with TRBJ2-5; 9 bases are a match to TRBD2. CDR1 and CDR2 from the germline V gene are SGHNT and YENEEA. The CDR3 has 15 amino acids. The trim removed 5 bases at V and 3 bases at J, leaving 7 bases unmatched. The CDR3 reads CASSRGVAGEETQYF. As DNA, the CDR3 is TGTGCCAGCAGCCGTGGGGTAGCGGGGGAAGAGACCCAGTACTTC.

Many counts were recorded for this clonotype. V is TRBV10-1 and J is TRBJ2-1; a possible D gene is TRBD1 (6 bases). The V end was cut by 0 bases, the J end by 11 bases, with 14 bases between. The CDR3 consists of 14 residues. Per the germline V gene, CDR1 is WNHNN and CDR2 is SYGVQD (reference sequence). The chain's CDR3 is CASSESTGMAKQFF. The CDR3 coding sequence is TGCGCCAGCAGTGAGTCCACAGGGATGGCAAAGCAGTTCTTC.

This clonotype was recorded many times. The chain employs TRBV4-2 and TRBJ1-5; no clear D. Germline CDR1 LGHNA, CDR2 YNFKEQ. The germline V and J ends were trimmed by 0 bases and 3 bases, with 12 bases remaining between them. The CDR3 covers 16 residues. CDR3 coding DNA: TGTGCCAGCAGCCAAGAAGAGGGAAGGGCCAATCAGCCCCAGCATTTT. Residues: CASSQEEGRANQPQHF.

The rearrangement uses TRBV5-4 and TRBJ2-7, with TRBD1 matching 9 bases. Germline CDR1 is SGHNT and CDR2 is YYREEE (reference sequence). Trimming took 0 bases from V and 7 from J; bases not matched to a gene: 5. This CDR3 has 14 residues. Here the CDR3 DNA reads TGTGCCAGCAGCTTGGCCGGGACAGGGCGGGAGCAGTACTTC. Residues: CASSLAGTGREQYF.

The CDR3 coding sequence is TGTGCCAGCAGCTCGACAGGGCATGGCTACACCTTC. Translating gives CASSSTGHGYTF. The V gene is TRBV7-9, the J gene TRBJ1-2; 7 nucleotides agree with TRBD1. This CDR3 is 12 amino acids long. CDR1 is SEHNR and CDR2 is FQNEAQ in the germline V gene (reference sequence). The V segment lost 4 bases and the J segment 6 bases; nucleotides outside the gene matches: 2.

This clonotype was found many times. The rearrangement links TRBV5-6 to TRBJ2-7; D ambiguous. The CDR3 extends over 12 amino acids. V lost 1 base, J lost 2 bases, and 4 bases lay in between. The germline V gene has CDR1 SGHDT and CDR2 YYEEEE. Here the CDR3 reads CASSLWAYEQYF. The CDR3 bases are TGTGCCAGCAGCTTGTGGGCCTACGAGCAGTACTTC. The full variable domain, in which reference TRBV5-6 and TRBJ2-7 provide the parts outside the CDR3, is DAGVTQSPTHLIKTRGQQVTLRCSPKSGHDTVSWYQQALGQGPQFIFQYYEEEERQRGNFPDRFSGHQFPNYSSELNVNALLLGDSALYLCASSLWAYEQYFGPGTRLTVT.

Only a few counts were recorded for this clonotype. CDR3 nucleotide sequence: TGTGCCAGCAGCGTAGTGCTGGGAGGGAATAATGAGCAGTTCTTC. It encodes CASSVVLGGNNEQFF. The rearrangement uses TRBV9 and TRBJ2-1; TRBD2 aligns across 7 bases. CDR3 size: 15 residues. The germline gives CDR1 SGDLS, CDR2 YYNGEE. Losses at the gene ends were 0 bases for V and 7 bases for J; bases not matched to a gene: 7.

This clonotype was detected ten times or more. The V gene is TRBV13, the J gene TRBJ2-7; D unclear. The CDR3 is made up of 17 amino acids. The V end lost 1 base, the J end lost 5 bases, and 21 bases lay between the germline ends. Germline CDR1 PRHDT, CDR2 FYEKMQ (reference sequence). The CDR3 DNA reads TGTGCCAGCAGCTTAGTCCTTATCCCACTTTCGTGGGACGAGCAGTACGTC. Amino acid sequence: CASSLVLIPLSWDEQYV.

In this sample, this clonotype turned up many times. The chain employs TRBV6-2 or TRBV6-3 and TRBJ2-1, with D unresolved. CDR3 length: 11 amino acids. Germline V gene lookup returns CDR1 MNHEY and CDR2 SVGEGT. Trimming took 5 bases from V and 8 from J, leaving 7 bases between them. As DNA, the CDR3 is TGTGCCAGCAGTCCTCTCCATGAGCAGTTCTTC. Protein: CASSPLHEQFF.

The chain uses TRBV7-2 and TRBJ2-7, with D possibly being TRBD2 (6 bases). Germline V gene data show CDR1 as SGHTA and CDR2 as FQGNSA. V was trimmed by 4 bases and J by 0 bases, leaving 13 bases between them. The CDR3 contains 15 residues. The CDR3 bases are TGTGCCAGCAGCTCGCGGGACCGCTACTCCTACGAGCAGTACTTC. It yields the protein CASSSRDRYSYEQYF.

The sample holds many counts of this clonotype. The genes are TRBV20-1 and TRBJ2-7; D may be TRBD2 (7 bases). This CDR3 has 15 residues. The V gene lost 0 bases and the J gene lost 5 bases, with 17 bases spanning the gap. Looked up from germline, CDR1 is DFQATT and CDR2 is SNEGSKA (reference sequence). CDR3 nucleotide sequence: TGCAGTGCTAGAGACGGCGGGGGCCGCCCCCACGAGCAGTACGTC. This gives the protein CSARDGGGRPHEQYV.